These 22 T cell receptor beta chains were all obtained from the same sample, sequenced in a study of early T cells in non-severe SARS-CoV-2 infection (dated by TCRdb to about 2021). Receptor libraries were prepared by 5' RACE. These reads were obtained on a NextSeq 500. TCRdb reanalyzed the raw reads on its own, using fastp at Q25 for trimming and MiXCR for clone calling, and kept in-frame beta chains. CDR3 protein sequences are deduplicated, and each keeps its most common genes and DNA. For this sample there are some 60,000 distinct CDR3 sequences; under 10% appear just once. The ten largest account for under 9% of the sample. The material sequenced was whole blood. The receptors shown here come from an adult who was a healthcare worker with PCR-confirmed SARS-CoV-2 infection or an uninfected control (not recorded which).

This clonotype came up many times. This chain uses TRBV7-9 with TRBJ2-7, with 7 nucleotides matching TRBD2. CDR1 is SEHNR, CDR2 FQNEAQ, per germline (reference sequence). V shed 0 bases, J shed 4 bases, and the junction held 3 bases outside the gene matches. This CDR3 has 14 amino acids. The CDR3 sequence: CASSLAGGPYEQYF. Here the CDR3 DNA reads TGTGCCAGCAGCTTAGCGGGAGGGCCTTACGAGCAGTACTTC.

This clonotype came up a few times. The chain has TRBV20-1 and TRBJ2-5, with unresolved D. Germline V gives CDR1 DFQATT, CDR2 SNEGSKA (reference sequence). The V end lost 3 bases, the J end lost 2 bases, and 10 bases lay between the germline ends. The CDR3 is 13 residues long. The CDR3 region has the DNA TGCAGTGCTAGGGATCTAACACAAGAGACCCAGTACTTC. Its protein is CSARDLTQETQYF.

This clonotype was picked up one time. A much larger clone sits a single nucleotide away, making a read error possible. This chain connects TRBV10-3 to TRBJ2-2; D is unresolved. This CDR3 region has 15 residues. The V and J ends lost 0 bases and 0 bases respectively, with 5 bases between them. Germline values: CDR1 ENHRY, CDR2 SYGVKD. CDR3 nucleotide sequence: TGTGCCATCAGTGAGTCGGCCCCGAACACCGGGGAGCTGTTTTTT. Translating gives CAISESAPNTGELFF.

This clonotype was observed many times. The chain employs TRBV5-4 and TRBJ2-1, with D possibly TRBD2 on 6 matching bases. Per the germline V gene, CDR1 is SGHNT and CDR2 is YYREEE (reference sequence). This CDR3 comprises 16 residues. Trimming took 1 base from V and 0 from J, leaving 11 bases between them. CDR3 DNA: TGTGCCAGCAGCTTGTCCGGGGGAAGCTCCTACAATGAGCAGTTCTTC. Its translation: CASSLSGGSSYNEQFF.

This clonotype was recorded only once. J is TRBJ2-3 and V is TRBV10-3, with 7 bases lining up with TRBD1. Trimming at V came to 3 bases and at J to 13 bases, leaving 10 bases not matched to a gene. CDR1 ENHRY and CDR2 SYGVKD come from the germline V gene. The CDR3 has 13 residues. For the CDR3, the DNA is TGTGCCATCAGTGATCGGGACAGCGTCCAGGAGTATTTT. Encoded protein: CAISDRDSVQEYF.

The table lists this clonotype with many counts. This sequence joins TRBV11-1 and TRBJ2-1, with D possibly matching TRBD2 (5 bases). CDR1 and CDR2 from the germline V gene are SGHAT and FQDESV (reference sequence). The length of the CDR3 is 14 residues. The V and J ends lost 1 base and 6 bases respectively, with 10 bases between them. For the CDR3, the DNA is TGTGCCAGCAGCTTAGGGGGTCGGGGCAATGAGCAGTTCTTC. It encodes CASSLGGRGNEQFF.

In its sample, this clonotype was seen many times. The chain recombines TRBV9 with TRBJ1-1, with a weak D call TRBD1 (5 bases). Germline V gene lookup returns CDR1 SGDLS and CDR2 YYNGEE. V was trimmed by 5 bases and J by 2 bases, leaving 19 bases between them. The CDR3 runs 16 residues. CDR3 amino acids: CASSTAPGLSNTEAFF. The CDR3 bases are TGTGCCAGCAGTACTGCCCCAGGGCTAAGTAACACTGAAGCTTTCTTT. Full variable domain (missing parts from reference TRBV9 and TRBJ1-1): DSGVTQTPKHLITATGQRVTLRCSPRSGDLSVYWYQQSLDQGLQFLIQYYNGEERAKGNILERFSAQQFPDLHSELNLSSLELGDSALYFCASSTAPGLSNTEAFFGQGTRLTVV.

This chain uses TRBV20-1 with TRBJ2-1; no definite D call. From germline, CDR1 is DFQATT and CDR2 SNEGSKA (reference sequence). This CDR3 comprises 15 residues. V lost 5 bases, J lost 0 bases, and 14 bases lay in between. CDR3 sequence: CSASGDSSSYNEQFF. The CDR3 coding sequence is TGCAGTGCTTCGGGCGACTCGAGCTCCTACAATGAGCAGTTCTTC.

In this sample, this clonotype turned up a few times. The chain carries TRBV6-1 and TRBJ1-5; D may be TRBD1 (5 bases). Germline assignment: CDR1 MNHNS and CDR2 SASEGT. The CDR3 spans 15 residues. V lost 7 bases and J 6 bases, leaving 19 bases between the germline ends. In DNA form, the CDR3 reads TGTGCCAGCATCACCAACGGGGGGAGGGGTCAGCCCCAGCATTTT. Its protein product is CASITNGGRGQPQHF.

The chain combines TRBV4-1 with TRBJ1-2, with D perhaps matching TRBD1 (6 bases). V was shortened by 4 bases and J by 5 bases, with 17 bases between the two germline ends. The CDR3 covers 15 residues. Germline loops: CDR1 MGHRA, CDR2 YSYEKL. The CDR3 coding sequence is TGCGCCAGCAGCCTACTAGGGGGGGGATGGTATGGCTACACCTTC. Encoded protein: CASSLLGGGWYGYTF.

The sample holds many counts of this clonotype. V gene TRBV7-9 combines with J gene TRBJ2-1; TRBD2 is a possible D gene (6 bases). Trimming removed 5 bases from V and 9 bases from J, with 11 bases in between. This CDR3 comprises 12 residues. Germline values: CDR1 SEHNR, CDR2 FQNEAQ (reference sequence). As DNA, the CDR3 is TGTGCCAGCAGCCGCGGGGAGCGTGAGCAGTTCTTC. It is translated as CASSRGEREQFF.

The table lists this clonotype with a few counts. The genes are TRBV20-1 and TRBJ2-1, with no clear D. Per germline, CDR1 DFQATT and CDR2 SNEGSKA (reference sequence). The CDR3 contains 13 residues. V dropped 2 bases and J dropped 7 bases, with 12 bases sitting between them. This CDR3 reads CSARIPTRNEQFF. CDR3 in DNA: TGCAGTGCTAGAATACCGACGCGGAATGAGCAGTTCTTC.

This chain connects TRBV6-1 to TRBJ1-5; D call uncertain. There are 15 residues in the CDR3. The germline CDR1 and CDR2 sequences are MNHNS and SASEGT. Trimming took off 3 bases at V and 7 bases at J, with 16 bases between the two ends. CDR3: CASSESRSVRQPQHF. CDR3 DNA: TGTGCCAGCAGTGAGTCCAGGAGCGTCAGACAGCCCCAGCATTTT.

This clonotype was seen repeatedly, ten times or more. CDR3 sequence: CSARLAGGSEQYF. The CDR3 bases are TGCAGTGCTAGACTAGCGGGAGGTAGCGAGCAGTACTTC. The rearrangement links TRBV20-1 to TRBJ2-7; 11 nucleotides agree with TRBD2. V lost 2 bases to trimming and J lost 6 bases; unmatched junction nucleotides: 3. The germline V gene has CDR1 DFQATT and CDR2 SNEGSKA (reference sequence). This CDR3 has 13 residues.

This clonotype has more than one count but fewer than ten. The V call is TRBV19, the J call TRBJ1-5; 10 bases fit TRBD1. Trimming took 9 bases from V and 7 from J; bases not matched to a gene: 15. CDR1 is LNHDA and CDR2 is SQIVND in the germline V gene (reference sequence). This CDR3 has 16 residues. CDR3 region: CASDDRGLHISQPQHF. The CDR3 DNA reads as TGTGCCAGCGACGACAGGGGGCTTCACATTAGCCAGCCCCAGCATTTT.

This clonotype was counted at least ten times. The V and J genes are TRBV7-2 and TRBJ2-3; D uncertain. CDR1 SGHTA and CDR2 FQGNSA come from the germline V gene. This CDR3 spans 13 amino acids. V lost 5 bases to trimming and J lost 0 bases, with 6 bases between them. CDR3 sequence (DNA): TGTGCCAGCAGCGTGAAAAGCACAGATACGCAGTATTTT. Amino acid sequence: CASSVKSTDTQYF.

The CDR3 is CASSLEGPGLAGGVGDTQYF. Here the CDR3 DNA reads TGTGCCAGCAGCTTAGAGGGACCGGGACTAGCGGGAGGAGTAGGGGATACGCAGTATTTT. This chain joins TRBV11-2 and TRBJ2-3; TRBD2 agrees at 15 bases. Trimming at V came to 0 bases and at J to 6 bases, leaving 13 bases not matched to a gene. CDR3 length equals 20 residues. Looked up from germline, CDR1 is SGHAT and CDR2 is FQNNGV.

In its sample, this clonotype was seen many times. This chain uses TRBV7-2 with TRBJ1-2, with 11 nucleotides matching TRBD1. In germline, CDR1 is SGHTA, CDR2 FQGNSA. There are 15 residues in the CDR3. J lost 7 bases, V lost 1 base, and 5 bases had no gene match. The CDR3: CASSLEGQGAGGYTF. The CDR3 coding sequence is TGTGCCAGCAGCTTAGAAGGACAGGGGGCGGGTGGCTACACCTTC.

This clonotype was detected only a few times. The chain couples TRBV24-1 to TRBJ2-1; D uncertain. CDR1 is KGHDR, CDR2 SFDVKD, per germline. Trimming took 4 bases from V and 0 from J, leaving 12 bases between them. This CDR3 has 16 amino acids. In DNA, the CDR3 is TGTGCCACCAGTGACCCCTCCGCCCGCTCCTACAATGAGCAGTTCTTC. Its translation: CATSDPSARSYNEQFF.

The rearrangement uses TRBV9 and TRBJ2-1, with a weak D call TRBD2 (5 bases). The V gene lost 6 bases and the J gene lost 2 bases, with 15 bases spanning the gap. The CDR3 totals 15 residues. Germline assignment: CDR1 SGDLS and CDR2 YYNGEE. The CDR3, as DNA: TGTGCCAGCACCCCCTCGAGCGGACCCTACAATGAGCAGTTCTTC. Translating it yields CASTPSSGPYNEQFF.

In its sample, this clonotype was seen many times. The chain combines TRBV12-3 or TRBV12-4 with TRBJ2-2; 9 nucleotides agree with TRBD1. The CDR3 has 19 residues. The J segment lost 7 bases and the V segment lost 3 bases, leaving 18 bases of the junction unmatched. The CDR3 reads CASSFRQGGFLGRLGELFF. As DNA, the CDR3 is TGTGCCAGCAGTTTTCGACAGGGGGGTTTTTTAGGTCGTCTCGGGGAGCTGTTTTTT.

The chain joins TRBV3-1 to TRBJ2-7; 9 nucleotides line up with TRBD2. The CDR3 length is 14 residues. Germline V gene sequence: CDR1 LGHDT, CDR2 YNNKEL (reference sequence). V trimming: 3 bases; J trimming: 3 bases; junction bases outside the gene matches: 3. CDR3 sequence reads: CASSQTSGFYEQYF. The CDR3 DNA is TGTGCCAGCAGCCAGACTAGCGGATTCTACGAGCAGTACTTC.